This section outlines one T cell receptor beta chain sequence together with its context. As yet, its antigen is unknown. Libraries were prepared by immunoSEQ multiplex PCR; TCRdb keeps only in-frame clonotypes and omits some of them. The data contain around 320,000 clones, around nine tenths of them singletons. This CDR3 region has 16 residues. Germline-derived CDR1 and CDR2 are KGHSY and FQNENV. Trimming removed 1 base from V and 1 base from J, with 14 bases in between. Regarding treatment: roughly 20 received Ad26.COV2.S at low or high dose, single or two shots; a few received placebo; per-sample allocation not given. The samples were gathered on day 63 after the first injection of vaccine or placebo. Wuhan-strain SARS-CoV-2 spike was expressed by the Ad26 vector that made up the vaccine. This entry is derived from a study of Ad26.COV2.S vaccination and SARS-CoV-2 variants. Study-level information: Donor had been placed in the Ad26.COV2.S arm of the COV1001 trial.

The study, taken as a whole, reports: Assessments of TCR breadth and depth may have underestimated the total T cell responses. CD8+ and CD4+ T cells specific for spike reportedly responded with substantial breadth after vaccination.

The genes are TRBV16 and TRBJ2-7; D is perhaps TRBD1 (6 bases). The source of this sequence is a person between 18 and 65 years old who received the Ad26.COV2.S COVID-19 vaccine or a placebo. The specimen comprised peripheral blood, sampled in a trial of Ad26.COV2.S vaccine versus placebo. This chain's CDR3 is CASSQLNRVESYEQYF. For the CDR3, the DNA is TGTGCCAGCAGCCAATTGAACAGGGTGGAGTCCTACGAGCAGTACTTC.